The rows below give T cell receptor beta chains drawn from one sample of a study of CD8 T cells in ankylosing spondylitis. TCRdb redid the calling of the 5' RACE reads with MiXCR, one entry per CDR3 protein. The sample lists 350,000 to 450,000 distinct CDR3 sequences, about 25% occurring once. Source material: blood, either unsorted or a sorted T cell fraction (not recorded which). These receptors were taken from a male donor with ankylosing spondylitis. CDR3s include the opening cysteine and the closing phenylalanine or tryptophan. A D gene is named only where the DNA matches it firmly. Rows may omit the clone size; those that give it use once, few, many or a size class.

>TRBD2|few|TRBV4-1|TRBJ2-1
CASSPSLGGGSYNEQFF
TGCGCCAGCAGCCCAAGCCTCGGCGGGGGCTCCTACAATGAGCAGTTCTTC
>NA|few|TRBV25-1|TRBJ1-2
CASSELNSYGYTF
TGTGCCAGCAGTGAATTAAACAGCTATGGCTACACCTTC
>TRBD2|few|TRBV30|TRBJ2-1
CAVGLAGGGNEQFF
TGTGCCGTGGGACTAGCGGGAGGAGGGAATGAGCAGTTCTTC
>TRBD1|NA|TRBV12-3/TRBV12-4|TRBJ2-7
CASIQGASYEQYF
TGTGCCAGCATCCAGGGGGCGTCCTACGAGCAGTACTTC
>NA|few|TRBV11-3|TRBJ2-1
CASKFRQNEQFF
TGTGCCAGCAAATTCAGGCAAAATGAGCAGTTCTTC
>NA|NA|TRBV3-1|TRBJ2-1
CASSHRGIGIEQFF
TGTGCCAGCAGCCATAGGGGGATAGGGATTGAGCAGTTCTTC
>TRBD2|NA|TRBV5-4|TRBJ2-3
CASSSREGTDTQYF
TGTGCCAGCAGTTCGAGGGAGGGAACAGATACGCAGTATTTT
>NA|NA|TRBV29-1|TRBJ2-1
CSVTRQTQGLNEQFF
TGCAGCGTGACTCGACAGACACAAGGGTTAAATGAGCAGTTCTTC
>TRBD2|NA|TRBV5-1|TRBJ2-5
CASSFEGTTNGETQYF
TGCGCCAGCAGCTTCGAAGGGACTACCAATGGAGAGACCCAGTACTTC
>TRBD1|NA|TRBV15|TRBJ1-2
CATSRGQGAYGYTF
TGTGCCACCAGCAGAGGACAGGGGGCCTATGGCTACACCTTC
>NA|few|TRBV20-1|TRBJ2-5
CSARDLLAAETQYF
TGCAGTGCTAGAGATCTCCTAGCAGCCGAGACCCAGTACTTC
>NA|few|TRBV6-2/TRBV6-3|TRBJ2-3
CASKFGGFTDTQYF
TGTGCCAGCAAATTCGGCGGCTTCACAGATACGCAGTATTTT
>TRBD1|NA|TRBV7-9|TRBJ1-4
CASSGPYRGNEKLFF
TGTGCCAGCAGCGGTCCCTACAGGGGTAACGAAAAACTGTTTTTT
>NA|NA|TRBV6-5|TRBJ2-1
CASSLGALGNEQFF
TGTGCCAGCAGTTTAGGGGCTCTTGGAAATGAGCAGTTCTTC
>TRBD1|NA|TRBV29-1|TRBJ1-6
CSVRDSGNSPLHF
TGCAGCGTTCGGGACAGCGGTAATTCACCCCTCCACTTT
>NA|few|TRBV29-1|TRBJ1-1
CSVDRPGGSPNTEAFF
TGCAGCGTAGACAGGCCGGGGGGAAGCCCGAACACTGAAGCTTTCTTT
>NA|few|TRBV12-3/TRBV12-4|TRBJ2-2
CASSLVQAGELFF
TGTGCCAGCAGTTTAGTGCAAGCCGGGGAGCTGTTTTTT